The T cell receptor beta chain under discussion was sequenced for a study of beta chain features in type 1 diabetes. In the case of this clone: Its matching antigen is unknown.

A sort by CD45RO/CCR7/CD25/CD127/CD95/CD27 yielded CD4+ naive, central memory, regulatory and stem cell-like memory cells. Reverse transcription of all isolated RNA meant that expressed TCRB transcripts were sequenced. Data came from immunoSEQ multiplex PCR; TCRdb stores just in-frame clones and leaves some out. Seen here are 200,000 to 250,000 clones, 15% to 20% observed once, and the top ten hold approximately 0.087%. Study-level points and caveats: Type 1 diabetes patients had moderately but significantly shorter TCRB CDR3s in all four CD4+ subsets. Type 1 diabetes patients had fewer VDJ junction insertions and more deletions.

This CDR3 is 16 amino acids long. Looked up from germline, CDR1 is SQVTM and CDR2 is ANQGSEA. V gave up 1 base and J gave up 1 base, with 15 bases separating them. This rearrangement joins TRBV29-1 to TRBJ2-3; D unresolved. This TCR derives from a man younger than 45 with type 1 diabetes. Sequencing used naive CD4+ T cells from blood. This CDR3 is CSVEGVMGFGTDTQYF. DNA of the CDR3: TGCAGCGTTGAAGGGGTTATGGGGTTTGGCACAGATACGCAGTATTTT.